One and the same sample provided the 11 T cell receptor beta chains below, sequenced in a study of blood T cell repertoires in COVID-19. The protocol was immunoSEQ multiplex PCR, while the TCRdb copy is restricted to in-frame clones and leaves out a portion. The sample holds more than 200,000 clones, roughly 89% seen once. The source material was PBMCs or T cells enriched from blood (not recorded which). The receptor source for this set is a woman aged 25 to 45 who had recovered from COVID-19.

The V and J genes are TRBV4-2 and TRBJ2-1, with TRBD1 matching 10 bases. The CDR3 loop spans 14 amino acids. The trim removed 1 base at V and 8 bases at J, leaving 2 bases unmatched. Germline V gives CDR1 LGHNA, CDR2 YNFKEQ. The CDR3 DNA reads as TGTGCCAGCAGCCAAGGACAGGGGGCCGATGAGCAGTTCTTC. This gives the protein CASSQGQGADEQFF.

The chain carries TRBV25-1 and TRBJ1-3; a possible D gene is TRBD1 (6 bases). Trimming left V 3 bases short and J 2 bases short, with 11 bases between. The CDR3 length is 15 residues. CDR1 is MGHDK and CDR2 is SYGVNS in the germline V gene. CDR3 DNA sequence: TGTGCCAGCAGTGACGGACAGCTGACTGGAAACACCATATATTTT. It codes for CASSDGQLTGNTIYF.

This chain uses TRBV11-2 with TRBJ2-2; TRBD1 matches 12 bases. CDR1 is SGHAT and CDR2 is FQNNGV in the germline V gene. V lost 5 bases to trimming and J lost 7 bases; unmatched junction nucleotides: 5. The CDR3 spans 15 residues. The CDR3 is CASSLGQGAGGELFF. CDR3 coding DNA: TGTGCCAGCAGCCTGGGACAGGGGGCGGGCGGGGAGCTGTTTTTT.

The rearrangement uses TRBV5-1 and TRBJ1-2; 7 nucleotides agree with TRBD1. Germline values: CDR1 SGHRS, CDR2 YFSETQ. V shed 2 bases and J 5 bases; nucleotides not matched to a gene: 6. The CDR3 runs 14 residues. As DNA, the CDR3 is TGCGCCAGCAGCTTTGAGGGGGCGCAGTATGGCTACACCTTC. Its protein product is CASSFEGAQYGYTF.

V and J are TRBV10-3 and TRBJ1-5; TRBD1 matches at 7 bases. There are 13 residues in the CDR3. The trim removed 4 bases at V and 6 bases at J, leaving 3 bases unmatched. Germline CDR1 reads ENHRY; CDR2 reads SYGVKD. The CDR3 DNA reads as TGTGCCATCAGTGCAGGGGGGAGTCAGCCCCAGCATTTT. Its protein is CAISAGGSQPQHF.

The V call is TRBV7-2, the J call TRBJ2-3; possible D gene TRBD2, 6 bases. This CDR3 is 15 amino acids long. Germline CDR1 SGHTA, CDR2 FQGNSA. Trimming shortened V by 2 bases and J by 0 bases, and 9 bases separated the two germline ends. CDR3 residues: CASSLTGLSTDTQYF. DNA for the CDR3: TGTGCCAGCAGCTTAACCGGACTAAGCACAGATACGCAGTATTTT.

CDR3 region: CSVWLNMNTEAFF. The CDR3 nucleotides read TGCAGCGTTTGGCTTAACATGAACACTGAAGCTTTCTTT. V usage is TRBV29-1 and J usage is TRBJ1-1; no firm D call. V was cut by 5 bases and J by 0 bases, with 10 bases left in between. CDR3 size: 13 residues. Germline lookup yields CDR1 SQVTM and CDR2 ANQGSEA.

The CDR3 loop is CASSSAYGLTSNQPQHF. The CDR3 coding sequence is TGTGCCAGCAGCAGCGCGTATGGCCTTACTAGCAATCAGCCCCAGCATTTT. J is TRBJ1-5 and V is TRBV5-5; D is unclear. The germline V gene encodes CDR1 SGHKS and CDR2 YYEKEE (reference sequence). The CDR3 sequence is 17 residues long. The V end lost 4 bases, the J end lost 0 bases, and 17 bases lay between the germline ends.

The genes are TRBV18 and TRBJ1-1, with D maybe TRBD1 (5 bases). The germline CDR1 and CDR2 sequences are KGHSH and LQKENI. The length of the CDR3 is 14 residues. The V gene lost 1 base and the J gene lost 8 bases, with 14 bases spanning the gap. CDR3 in amino acids: CASSPQWDGGEAFF. The CDR3 DNA sequence: TGTGCCAGCTCACCACAATGGGACGGGGGGGAAGCTTTCTTT.

J is TRBJ1-2 and V is TRBV7-2, with 8 bases identical to TRBD1. Germline V gene data show CDR1 as SGHTA and CDR2 as FQGNSA. This CDR3 spans 15 amino acids. Losses at the gene ends were 4 bases for V and 4 bases for J; bases not matched to a gene: 8. The CDR3 nucleotides read TGTGCCAGCAGCTCGGGTGGGGGACAGGCCTATGGCTACACCTTC. This codes for CASSSGGGQAYGYTF.

The chain uses TRBV18 and TRBJ1-2, with 8 nucleotides matching TRBD1. The J segment lost 4 bases and the V segment lost 3 bases, leaving 4 bases of the junction unmatched. Germline CDR1 is KGHSH and CDR2 is LQKENI. The CDR3 totals 14 residues. The CDR3 protein is CASSPSGTGYGYTF. The CDR3 DNA reads TGTGCCAGCTCACCGTCCGGGACAGGCTATGGCTACACCTTC.